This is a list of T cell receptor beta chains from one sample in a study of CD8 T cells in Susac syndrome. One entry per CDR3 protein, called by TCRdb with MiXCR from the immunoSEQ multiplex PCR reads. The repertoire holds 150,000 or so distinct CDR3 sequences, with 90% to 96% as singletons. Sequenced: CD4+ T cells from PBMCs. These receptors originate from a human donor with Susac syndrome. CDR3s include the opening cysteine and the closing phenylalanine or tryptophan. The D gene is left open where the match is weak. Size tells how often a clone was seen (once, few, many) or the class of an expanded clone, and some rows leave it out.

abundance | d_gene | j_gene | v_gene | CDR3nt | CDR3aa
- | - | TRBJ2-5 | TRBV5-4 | TGTGCCAGCAGGGATTCAGCCCGAACCCAGTACTTC | CASRDSARTQYF
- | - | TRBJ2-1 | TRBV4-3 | TGCGCCAGCAGCCAAGATCGGGCCTACAATGAGCAGTTCTTC | CASSQDRAYNEQFF
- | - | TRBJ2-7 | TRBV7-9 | TGTGCCAGCAGCTTGTACGGCTACGAGCAGTACTTC | CASSLYGYEQYF
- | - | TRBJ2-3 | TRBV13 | TGTGCCAGCAGCTTCAATACGCAGTATTTT | CASSFNTQYF
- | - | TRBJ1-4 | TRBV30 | TGTGCCTGGAGTAGCTCGGGCCATGAAAAACTGTTTTTT | CAWSSSGHEKLFF
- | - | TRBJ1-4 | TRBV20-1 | TGCAGTGCTGGCAGGGCAAATGAAAAACTGTTTTTT | CSAGRANEKLFF
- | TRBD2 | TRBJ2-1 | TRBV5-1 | TGCGCCAGCAGCTTGGGACGGGCGGGAGGGCCCTACAATGAGCAGTTCTTC | CASSLGRAGGPYNEQFF
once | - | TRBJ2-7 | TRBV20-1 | TGCAGTGCCGGTAATCCTAGGAGCTCCTACGAGCAGTACTTC | CSAGNPRSSYEQYF
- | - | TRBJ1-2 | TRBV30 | TGTGCCTGGGACTCGACAGACAACTATGGCTACACCTTC | CAWDSTDNYGYTF
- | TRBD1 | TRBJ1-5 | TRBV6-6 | TGTGCCAGCAGATGGGACAGCCGTAATCAGCCCCAGCATTTT | CASRWDSRNQPQHF
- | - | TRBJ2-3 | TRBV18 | TGTGCCAGCTCACCACCCCAGACGGGCACAGATACGCAGTATTTT | CASSPPQTGTDTQYF
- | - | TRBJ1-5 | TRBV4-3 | TGCGCCAGCAGCCAAGATTTGGCAGGCAATCAGCCCCAGCATTTT | CASSQDLAGNQPQHF
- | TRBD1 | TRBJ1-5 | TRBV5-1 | TGCGCCAGCAGCCTATTCCGGGACAGCTTTCAGCCCCAGCATTTT | CASSLFRDSFQPQHF
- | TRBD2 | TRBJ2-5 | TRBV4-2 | TGTGCCAGCAGCCAAGGGGGGACTAGCGGGGTCCCAGTGGAGACCCAGTACTTC | CASSQGGTSGVPVETQYF
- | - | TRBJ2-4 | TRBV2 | TGTGCCAGCAGTGAAACGGAGCTAGCCAAAAACATTCAGTACTTC | CASSETELAKNIQYF
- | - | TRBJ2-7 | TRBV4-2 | TGTGCCAGCAGCCAAGATCAGGGGGGCGAGCAGTACTTC | CASSQDQGGEQYF
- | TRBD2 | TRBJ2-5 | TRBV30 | TGTGCCTGGACCGGGACTAGCGCCCAAGAGACCCAGTACTTC | CAWTGTSAQETQYF
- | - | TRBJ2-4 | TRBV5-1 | TGCGCCAGCAGCTTGTTGTCTGGGGAGTTCCAAAACATTCAGTACTTC | CASSLLSGEFQNIQYF
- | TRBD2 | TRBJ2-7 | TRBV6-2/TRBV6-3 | TGTGCCAGCACCACGACTAGCGTGCGGGAGCAGTACTTC | CASTTTSVREQYF
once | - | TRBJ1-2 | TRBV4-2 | TGTGCCAGCAGCCTGACACCAGAGGGTGGCTACACCTTC | CASSLTPEGGYTF
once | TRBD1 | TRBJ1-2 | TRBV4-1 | TGCGCCAGCAGCCAAGCCCCCTTGACAGGGCTCTATGGCTACACCTTC | CASSQAPLTGLYGYTF
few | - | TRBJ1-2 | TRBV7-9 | TGTGCCAGCAGCTTAGGCAGTGAGGTTGGCTACACCTTC | CASSLGSEVGYTF
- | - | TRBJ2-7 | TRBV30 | TGTGCCTGGAGGGGTAAGGACAGCTACGAGCAGTACTTC | CAWRGKDSYEQYF
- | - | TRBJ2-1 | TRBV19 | TGTGCCAGTAGTCCCGGACTATTCGAGCAGTTCTTC | CASSPGLFEQFF
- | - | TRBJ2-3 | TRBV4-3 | TGCGCCAGCAGCCCTGAGGGACCAGGGAGCACAGATACGCAGTATTTT | CASSPEGPGSTDTQYF
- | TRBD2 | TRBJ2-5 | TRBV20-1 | TGCAGTGCTACAAGAGGGACTAGCGGGTACCAAGAGACCCAGTACTTC | CSATRGTSGYQETQYF
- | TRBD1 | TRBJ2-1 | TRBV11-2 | TGTGCCAGCAGCCCCGCAAGGGGGCCTTTCAATGAGCAGTTCTTC | CASSPARGPFNEQFF
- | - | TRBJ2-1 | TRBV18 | TGTGCCAGCTCACTTGGACTAAACAATGAACAGTTCTTC | CASSLGLNNEQFF
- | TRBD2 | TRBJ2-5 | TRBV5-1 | TGCGCCAGCAGCTTGGGTCTAGCGGGAGGAGTCGAGACCCAGTACTTC | CASSLGLAGGVETQYF
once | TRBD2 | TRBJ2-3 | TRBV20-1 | TGCAGTGCTCAAGAGAGGCAGCGGGAGGGCCGTACGCAGTATTTT | CSAQERQREGRTQYF
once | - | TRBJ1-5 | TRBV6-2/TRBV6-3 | TGTGCCACCCTAAACCCTCGCGGCCCCAATCAGCCCCAGCATTTT | CATLNPRGPNQPQHF
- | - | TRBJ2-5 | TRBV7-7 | TGTGCTAGCAGCTCCGGGACGGACTTTGCGACCCAGTACTTC | CASSSGTDFATQYF